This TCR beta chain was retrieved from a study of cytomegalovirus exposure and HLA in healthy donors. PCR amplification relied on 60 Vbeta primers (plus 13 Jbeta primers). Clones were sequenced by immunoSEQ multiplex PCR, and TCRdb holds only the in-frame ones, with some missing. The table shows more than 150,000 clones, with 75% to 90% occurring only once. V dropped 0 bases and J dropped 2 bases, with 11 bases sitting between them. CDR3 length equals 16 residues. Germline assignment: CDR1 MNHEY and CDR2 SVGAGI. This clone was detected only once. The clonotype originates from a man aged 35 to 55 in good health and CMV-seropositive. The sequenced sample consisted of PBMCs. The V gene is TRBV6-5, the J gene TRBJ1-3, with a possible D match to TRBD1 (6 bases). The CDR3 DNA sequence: TGTGCCAGCAGTTACTCGCACAGGGTTACTGGAAACACCATATATTTT. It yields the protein CASSYSHRVTGNTIYF.